This is a list of T cell receptor beta chains from one sample in a study of cytomegalovirus exposure and HLA in healthy donors. The method was immunoSEQ multiplex PCR; TCRdb's version includes in-frame clones alone and lacks a portion of them. The data show about 170,000 clones, approximately 78% seen once. Sequenced material: PBMCs. The source is a woman aged 18-29 years in good health and CMV-seronegative. Each CDR3 is given with its conserved first and last residue.

V gene: TRBV4-2
J gene: TRBJ2-1
CDR3 protein: CASSQDRAGLNEQFF

V gene: TRBV30
J gene: TRBJ2-1
CDR3 protein: CAWNQAGSYNEQFF

V gene: TRBV10-3
J gene: TRBJ2-2
CDR3 protein: CAISPGLASGGELFF

V gene: TRBV10-3
J gene: TRBJ1-1
CDR3 protein: CAITEGMNTEAFF

V gene: TRBV10-3
J gene: TRBJ2-7
CDR3 protein: CAISVGSEQYF

V gene: TRBV4-1
J gene: TRBJ2-5
CDR3 protein: CASSQVAGVKTQYF

V gene: TRBV7-2
J gene: TRBJ1-4
CDR3 protein: CASSLGVAFNEKLFF

V gene: TRBV18
J gene: TRBJ1-3
CDR3 protein: CASSKRGTGPSGNTIYF

V gene: TRBV6-5
J gene: TRBJ1-1
CDR3 protein: CASSYGGENTEAFF

V gene: TRBV11-2
J gene: TRBJ2-7
CDR3 protein: CASSLGDRGGEQYF

V gene: TRBV7-9
J gene: TRBJ2-3
CDR3 protein: CASSLGSPGDTQYF

V gene: TRBV28
J gene: TRBJ1-2
CDR3 protein: CASSLGQGLVGYTF

V gene: TRBV7-9
J gene: TRBJ2-5
CDR3 protein: CASSGRQGHGRIQETQYF

V gene: TRBV12-5
J gene: TRBJ2-3
CDR3 protein: CASGLPPPGTDTQYF

V gene: TRBV9
J gene: TRBJ2-3
CDR3 protein: CASSLAGGPPTDTQYF

V gene: TRBV27
J gene: -
CDR3 protein: CASSPLGDEQYF

V gene: TRBV9
J gene: TRBJ2-7
CDR3 protein: CASSRLAGTYEQYF

V gene: TRBV5-1
J gene: TRBJ2-5
CDR3 protein: CASSLAGTTPSETQYF

V gene: TRBV5-1
J gene: TRBJ2-3
CDR3 protein: CASSLVTVPSTDTQYF

V gene: TRBV11-3
J gene: TRBJ1-4
CDR3 protein: CASSQRTASGNEKLFF

V gene: TRBV28
J gene: TRBJ2-7
CDR3 protein: CASSVTNYEQYF

V gene: TRBV6-4
J gene: TRBJ1-6
CDR3 protein: CASRQNRDSPLHF

V gene: TRBV28
J gene: TRBJ2-7
CDR3 protein: CASSTPSGSAYEQYF

V gene: TRBV4-2
J gene: TRBJ1-1
CDR3 protein: CASSQEVGRTYGSNTEAFF

V gene: TRBV11-3
J gene: TRBJ2-1
CDR3 protein: CASSPRPSGANEQFF

V gene: TRBV6-5
J gene: TRBJ2-7
CDR3 protein: CASSYAIRGASYEQYF

V gene: TRBV27
J gene: TRBJ2-1
CDR3 protein: CASSLYRGEGEQFF

V gene: TRBV28
J gene: TRBJ2-1
CDR3 protein: CASSPLVGGRAAISVNEQFF

V gene: TRBV4-2
J gene: TRBJ2-1
CDR3 protein: CASSQGILAGGPGNEQFF

V gene: TRBV6-1
J gene: TRBJ2-5
CDR3 protein: CAISETTRTSGREETQYF

V gene: TRBV5-4
J gene: TRBJ2-1
CDR3 protein: CASSLEIHDNEQFF

V gene: TRBV4-2
J gene: TRBJ2-1
CDR3 protein: CASSQDSSGTYNEQFF

V gene: TRBV7-9
J gene: TRBJ2-1
CDR3 protein: CASSFQAQFNEQFF

V gene: TRBV7-9
J gene: TRBJ2-2
CDR3 protein: CASSPPGGTSTGELFF

V gene: TRBV19
J gene: TRBJ2-7
CDR3 protein: CATPGTSSYEQYF

V gene: TRBV18
J gene: TRBJ1-1
CDR3 protein: CASSPRAFGFDTEAFF

V gene: TRBV19
J gene: TRBJ1-1
CDR3 protein: CASSLSRDWDTEAFF

V gene: TRBV6-1
J gene: TRBJ1-5
CDR3 protein: CASSGTGGGQPQHF

V gene: TRBV4-1
J gene: TRBJ2-7
CDR3 protein: CASTRVGGDEQYF

V gene: TRBV20-1
J gene: TRBJ2-7
CDR3 protein: CSATTGLEQYF

V gene: TRBV5-6
J gene: TRBJ2-1
CDR3 protein: CASSLGPGMGYNEQFF

V gene: TRBV6-6
J gene: TRBJ2-3
CDR3 protein: CASSRRQSTDTQYF

V gene: TRBV28
J gene: TRBJ2-7
CDR3 protein: CASSFPLYSYEQYF

V gene: TRBV7-8
J gene: TRBJ2-5
CDR3 protein: CASSLAGGRGVETQYF

V gene: TRBV29-1
J gene: TRBJ1-2
CDR3 protein: CSVAGNYGYTF

V gene: TRBV28
J gene: TRBJ1-5
CDR3 protein: CASSFIAWGENQPQHF

V gene: TRBV4-1
J gene: TRBJ2-1
CDR3 protein: CASSEGLIRRQRKNEQFF

V gene: TRBV11-2
J gene: TRBJ2-1
CDR3 protein: CASSPLAGEGEQFF

V gene: TRBV28
J gene: TRBJ2-7
CDR3 protein: CASSYSGTGGNEQYF

V gene: TRBV30
J gene: TRBJ2-7
CDR3 protein: CAAGTGLSYEQYF

V gene: TRBV4-2
J gene: TRBJ2-3
CDR3 protein: CASSQDRASGITDTQYF

V gene: TRBV15
J gene: TRBJ1-2
CDR3 protein: CATSSQSNYGYTF

V gene: TRBV5-1
J gene: TRBJ2-5
CDR3 protein: CASRKQQGQETQYF

V gene: TRBV10-2
J gene: TRBJ2-4
CDR3 protein: CASSNSGSGNIQYF

V gene: TRBV28
J gene: TRBJ1-5
CDR3 protein: CASGMGNQPQHF